Below, 7 T cell receptor beta chains from the same sample are listed, as sequenced in a study of blood T cell repertoires in COVID-19. The assay was immunoSEQ multiplex PCR, and TCRdb's table has in-frame clones only and misses some. The sample shows under 250,000 clones, around 81% of them seen only once. Sequenced: peripheral blood. Receptors originate from a woman in her 30s who had recovered from COVID-19.

V gene TRBV5-1 combines with J gene TRBJ2-7; D might be TRBD2 (7 bases). Looked up from germline, CDR1 is SGHRS and CDR2 is YFSETQ. The CDR3 runs 15 residues. The V gene lost 5 bases and the J gene lost 0 bases, with 15 bases spanning the gap. For the CDR3, the DNA is TGCGCCAGCAGTGTGAGGGGGGGAAGCTCCTACGAGCAGTACTTC. This gives the protein CASSVRGGSSYEQYF.

CDR3 nucleotide sequence: TGTGCCAGTAACTGGGACAGCTTAAGCGACTATGGCTACACCTTC. It specifies CASNWDSLSDYGYTF. V gene TRBV19 combines with J gene TRBJ1-2, with 7 bases fitting TRBD1. V shed 7 bases and J 3 bases; nucleotides not matched to a gene: 11. Germline V lookup: CDR1 LNHDA, CDR2 SQIVND (reference sequence). CDR3 length: 15 amino acids.

J is TRBJ2-4 and V is TRBV28; D is perhaps TRBD1 (5 bases). The V and J ends lost 5 bases and 4 bases respectively, with 15 bases between them. The CDR3 loop spans 15 amino acids. CDR1 and CDR2 from the germline V gene are MDHEN and SYDVKM. The CDR3 DNA reads TGTGCCAGCAGTGCTCAGGGTTTGTCGAAAAACATTCAGTACTTC. This translates into CASSAQGLSKNIQYF.

This clone turned up a few times. The genes are TRBV28 and TRBJ1-3; maybe TRBD1 (5 bases). Germline-derived CDR1 and CDR2 are MDHEN and SYDVKM. Trimming cost V 8 bases and J 0 bases, with 11 bases left between them. The CDR3 loop spans 14 amino acids. Here the CDR3 DNA reads TGTGCCAGCCTACGCAGGGTCTCTGGAAACACCATATATTTT. As protein: CASLRRVSGNTIYF.

CDR3 sequence: CASSPGDSNYGYTF. The CDR3 nucleotides read TGTGCCAGCTCACCAGGGGACAGCAACTATGGCTACACCTTC. This sequence joins TRBV18 and TRBJ1-2, with 7 bases matching TRBD1. Looked up from germline, CDR1 is KGHSH and CDR2 is LQKENI. There are 14 residues in the CDR3. Trimming at V came to 2 bases and at J to 2 bases, leaving 2 bases not matched to a gene.

This chain uses TRBV29-1 with TRBJ2-7, with a possible D match to TRBD2 (6 bases). V was pared by 8 bases and J by 7 bases, with 15 bases between. Germline-derived CDR1 and CDR2 are SQVTM and ANQGSEA. The CDR3 runs 11 residues. In nucleotides, the CDR3 is TGCAGCAGCTGGGAGGAGGGAGAGCAGTACTTC. This gives the protein CSSWEEGEQYF.

The chain recombines TRBV28 with TRBJ2-7; D might be TRBD1 (5 bases). Germline assignment: CDR1 MDHEN and CDR2 SYDVKM. V dropped 2 bases and J dropped 2 bases, with 7 bases sitting between them. This CDR3 has 13 residues. CDR3 in amino acids: CASSLDRAYEQYF. The CDR3 region has the DNA TGTGCCAGCAGTTTAGACAGAGCCTACGAGCAGTACTTC.